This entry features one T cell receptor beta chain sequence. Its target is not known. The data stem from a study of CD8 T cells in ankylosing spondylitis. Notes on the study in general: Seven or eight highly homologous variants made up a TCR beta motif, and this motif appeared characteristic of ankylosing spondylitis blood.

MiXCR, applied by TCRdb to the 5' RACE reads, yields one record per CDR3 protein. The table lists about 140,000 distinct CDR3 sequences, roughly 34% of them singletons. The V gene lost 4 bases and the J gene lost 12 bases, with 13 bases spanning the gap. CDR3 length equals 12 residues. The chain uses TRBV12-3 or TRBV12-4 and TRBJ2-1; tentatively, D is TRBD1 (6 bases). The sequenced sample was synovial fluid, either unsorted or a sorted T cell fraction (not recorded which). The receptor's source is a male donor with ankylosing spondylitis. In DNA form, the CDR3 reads TGTGCCAGCAGTTACCCGCTGGGGGCGCAGTTCTTC. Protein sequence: CASSYPLGAQFF.